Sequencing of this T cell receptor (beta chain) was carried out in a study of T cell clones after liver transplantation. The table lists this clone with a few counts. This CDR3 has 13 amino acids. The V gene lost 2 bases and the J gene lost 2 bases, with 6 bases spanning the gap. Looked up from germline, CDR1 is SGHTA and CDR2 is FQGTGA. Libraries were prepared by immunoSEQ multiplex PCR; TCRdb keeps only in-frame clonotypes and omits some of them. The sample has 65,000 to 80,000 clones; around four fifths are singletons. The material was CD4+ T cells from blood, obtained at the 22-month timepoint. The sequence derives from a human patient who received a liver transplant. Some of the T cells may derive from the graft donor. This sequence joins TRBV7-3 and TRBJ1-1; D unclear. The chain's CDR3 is CASSLEGNTEAFF. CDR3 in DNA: TGTGCCAGCAGCTTAGAGGGAAACACTGAAGCTTTCTTT.